These 29 T cell receptor beta chains originate from one sample sequenced in a study of T cell responses to AZD1222 COVID-19 vaccine. Assay used: immunoSEQ multiplex PCR; TCRdb lists only in-frame clones, some missing. The sample has about 190,000 clones, 85% to 95% seen once. The specimen was peripheral blood, collected on day 0 of AZD1222 vaccination. Receptors were obtained from an adult in good health.

The rearrangement links TRBV24-1 to TRBJ1-2, with 8 bases matching TRBD1. This CDR3 is built from 13 residues. Germline-derived CDR1 and CDR2 are KGHDR and SFDVKD. V shed 10 bases and J 4 bases; nucleotides not matched to a gene: 7. The CDR3 protein is CATQPTGGYGYTF. DNA for the CDR3: TGTGCCACTCAACCTACAGGGGGCTATGGCTACACCTTC.

V and J are TRBV18 and TRBJ1-1, with 7 nucleotides matching TRBD1. Germline CDR1 is KGHSH and CDR2 is LQKENI. Losses at the gene ends were 3 bases for V and 4 bases for J; bases not matched to a gene: 5. The length of the CDR3 is 14 residues. CDR3: CASSPPTGITEAFF. The CDR3 DNA reads TGTGCCAGCTCACCCCCGACAGGGATCACTGAAGCTTTCTTT.

The genes are TRBV7-3 and TRBJ2-3; no reliable D call. CDR1 and CDR2 (germline): SGHTA, FQGTGA. The CDR3 sequence is 14 residues long. Deletions cut 5 bases from V and 1 base from J, with 10 bases between. The CDR3 DNA follows: TGTGCCAGCAGCCCCTTTATGGGCACAGATACGCAGTATTTT. As protein: CASSPFMGTDTQYF.

This sequence joins TRBV6-1 and TRBJ2-3; tentatively, D is TRBD1 or TRBD2 (5 bases each). Germline V gene lookup returns CDR1 MNHNS and CDR2 SASEGT. Deletions cut 0 bases from V and 2 bases from J, with 6 bases between. The CDR3 spans 14 residues. CDR3 sequence (DNA): TGTGCCAGCAGTGAAGCGGGACCCACAGATACGCAGTATTTT. Encoded protein: CASSEAGPTDTQYF.

The chain employs TRBV6-5 and TRBJ2-2; D ambiguous. The CDR3 contains 13 residues. The germline V gene encodes CDR1 MNHEY and CDR2 SVGAGI. The ends were cut back, 2 bases at V and 7 bases at J, with 8 bases in the middle. The CDR3 DNA is TGTGCCAGCAGTTACGGGATGGTCGGGGAGCTGTTTTTT. Translation: CASSYGMVGELFF.

This rearrangement joins TRBV9 to TRBJ1-4, with D maybe TRBD1 (6 bases). V dropped 3 bases and J dropped 12 bases, with 21 bases sitting between them. This CDR3 is built from 15 residues. Germline CDR1 is SGDLS and CDR2 is YYNGEE. The CDR3 sequence is CASSEGGQPNSELFF. The CDR3 DNA sequence: TGTGCCAGCAGCGAGGGTGGACAGCCGAACTCGGAACTGTTTTTT.

The CDR3 region is CASSLRLASHEQYF. CDR3 DNA: TGTGCCAGCAGCTTAAGACTAGCTTCCCACGAGCAGTACTTC. The V and J genes are TRBV7-2 and TRBJ2-7, with 7 bases identical to TRBD2. This CDR3 spans 14 amino acids. Germline CDR1 and CDR2: SGHTA and FQGNSA. The J segment lost 5 bases and the V segment lost 2 bases, leaving 6 bases of the junction unmatched.

This chain connects TRBV7-2 to TRBJ2-1; D gene unclear. Trimming left V 5 bases short and J 3 bases short, with 14 bases between. Germline V gene data show CDR1 as SGHTA and CDR2 as FQGNSA. The CDR3 totals 15 residues. CDR3: CASSPDSWGYNEQFF. For the CDR3, the DNA is TGTGCCAGCAGCCCAGACTCCTGGGGCTACAATGAGCAGTTCTTC.

The V gene is TRBV19, the J gene TRBJ1-1; D call uncertain. From germline, CDR1 is LNHDA and CDR2 SQIVND (reference sequence). The V end was cut by 3 bases, the J end by 2 bases, with 13 bases between. CDR3 length: 15 residues. The CDR3 nucleotides are TGTGCCAGTAGTATTTACGGTGGGAGAAACACTGAAGCTTTCTTT. Protein sequence: CASSIYGGRNTEAFF. Full variable domain (outside the CDR3, taken from reference TRBV19 and TRBJ1-1): DGGITQSPKYLFRKEGQNVTLSCEQNLNHDAMYWYRQDPGQGLRLIYYSQIVNDFQKGDIAEGYSVSREKKESFPLTVTSAQKNPTAFYLCASSIYGGRNTEAFFGQGTRLTVV.

The chain carries TRBV28 and TRBJ1-6; TRBD1 aligns across 7 bases. The CDR3 is made up of 13 amino acids. The V segment lost 11 bases and the J segment 7 bases; nucleotides outside the gene matches: 8. Germline V gene lookup returns CDR1 MDHEN and CDR2 SYDVKM. CDR3 sequence reads: CAEMGTANSPLHF. DNA for the CDR3: TGTGCCGAGATGGGGACAGCCAATTCACCCCTCCACTTT.

The chain combines TRBV11-2 with TRBJ1-6; 7 positions match TRBD1. Germline CDR1 SGHAT, CDR2 FQNNGV. CDR3 length: 14 residues. The V and J ends lost 4 bases and 6 bases, in that order; junction bases with no gene match: 3. This CDR3 reads CASSWGQPNSPLHF. For the CDR3, the DNA is TGTGCCAGCAGCTGGGGACAGCCTAATTCACCCCTCCACTTT.

The chain links TRBV2 to TRBJ1-6; D remains unclear. The CDR3 loop spans 14 amino acids. V lost 1 base to trimming and J lost 10 bases, with 11 bases between them. Per germline, CDR1 SNHLY and CDR2 FYNNEI. The CDR3 protein is CASSEDFGRSPLHF. CDR3 DNA sequence: TGTGCCAGCAGTGAAGACTTCGGCAGATCACCCCTCCACTTT.

This rearrangement joins TRBV6-4 to TRBJ2-2; D gene uncertain. The V end lost 2 bases, the J end lost 0 bases, and 1 base lay between the germline ends. The V gene's germline CDR1 is MRHNA and CDR2 SNTAGT. The CDR3 is 13 amino acids. The CDR3 region is CASSDTNTGELFF. CDR3 DNA: TGTGCCAGCAGTGACACGAACACCGGGGAGCTGTTTTTT.

This sequence joins TRBV7-2 and TRBJ1-2; D is perhaps TRBD1 (6 bases). Germline assignment: CDR1 SGHTA and CDR2 FQGNSA. The CDR3 length is 14 residues. V lost 6 bases, J lost 5 bases, and 16 bases lay in between. CDR3 sequence (DNA): TGTGCCAGCAGTGCTCCGGGGGCTCTTTATGGCTACACCTTC. Protein product: CASSAPGALYGYTF.

The chain is built from TRBV19 and TRBJ1-2; 7 nucleotides line up with TRBD1. V shed 7 bases and J 5 bases; nucleotides not matched to a gene: 7. This CDR3 spans 13 amino acids. The V gene's germline CDR1 is LNHDA and CDR2 SQIVND (reference sequence). CDR3 sequence reads: CASNPGQRYGYTF. The CDR3 DNA reads as TGTGCCAGTAATCCGGGACAGCGGTATGGCTACACCTTC.

J is TRBJ2-7 and V is TRBV7-2; D remains unclear. The CDR3 length is 14 residues. The V end lost 1 base, the J end lost 4 bases, and 11 bases lay between the germline ends. Germline CDR1 reads SGHTA; CDR2 reads FQGNSA. The CDR3 sequence: CASSLDIVGYEQYF. The CDR3 DNA is TGTGCCAGCAGCTTAGATATAGTAGGGTACGAGCAGTACTTC.

The CDR3 sequence is CAWSVDLDGGGVLNQPQHF. The CDR3 DNA reads TGTGCCTGGAGTGTTGACCTGGACGGAGGAGGAGTCCTAAATCAGCCCCAGCATTTT. This chain joins TRBV30 and TRBJ1-5, with D uncertain. The V end was cut by 0 bases, the J end by 4 bases, with 25 bases between. CDR3 length: 19 residues. Per germline, CDR1 GTSNPN and CDR2 SVGIG (reference sequence).

The rearrangement uses TRBV10-2 and TRBJ1-5, with D possibly TRBD1 on 6 matching bases. The length of the CDR3 is 16 residues. Trimming pared 6 bases from V and 3 bases from J, leaving 18 bases between. The germline V gene has CDR1 WSHSY and CDR2 SAAADI. The CDR3 here is CASSREGDWDNQPQHF. The DNA for the CDR3 is TGCGCCAGCAGCCGCGAGGGGGATTGGGACAATCAGCCCCAGCATTTT.

V gene TRBV3-1 (or the pseudogene TRBV3-2) combines with J gene TRBJ2-5; 11 bases map to TRBD2. Unmatched junction bases numbered 6, after V lost 1 base and J lost 5 bases. Looked up from germline, CDR1 is LGHDT and CDR2 is YNNKEL (reference sequence). The CDR3 runs to 16 residues. Here the CDR3 reads CASSQALAGGRETQYF. DNA for the CDR3: TGTGCCAGCAGCCAAGCGCTAGCGGGAGGCCGGGAGACCCAGTACTTC.

The V call is TRBV5-5, the J call TRBJ2-3, with 11 bases aligning to TRBD2. This CDR3 comprises 15 residues. CDR1 SGHKS and CDR2 YYEKEE come from the germline V gene (reference sequence). The ends lost 1 base at V and 5 bases at J; junction bases unmatched: 3. The CDR3 DNA reads TGTGCCAGCAGCTTGCTACTAGCGGGAGTAGATACGCAGTATTTT. Amino acid sequence: CASSLLLAGVDTQYF.

The chain uses TRBV18 and TRBJ1-3; D uncertain. Trimming stripped 3 bases from V and 2 bases from J, with 11 bases between. CDR1 is KGHSH and CDR2 is LQKENI in the germline V gene. The CDR3 spans 15 residues. In DNA form, the CDR3 reads TGTGCCAGCTCACCCCGGGGTATCACTGGAAACACCATATATTTT. Its translation is CASSPRGITGNTIYF. The whole variable domain, remainder taken from reference TRBV18 and TRBJ1-3, is NAGVMQNPRHLVRRRGQEARLRCSPMKGHSHVYWYRQLPEEGLKFMVYLQKENIIDESGMPKERFSAEFPKEGPSILRIQQVVRGDSAAYFCASSPRGITGNTIYFGEGSWLTVV.

This clone occurred once. This chain joins TRBV6-5 and TRBJ2-3; 8 bases match TRBD2. The V and J ends lost 5 bases and 0 bases, in that order; junction bases with no gene match: 4. Germline CDR1 MNHEY, CDR2 SVGAGI. The CDR3 is 15 amino acids. The CDR3 DNA follows: TGTGCCAGCAGTCCCAGCGGGAGTAGCACAGATACGCAGTATTTT. The encoded protein is CASSPSGSSTDTQYF.

V usage is TRBV24-1 and J usage is TRBJ2-7, with 7 nucleotides matching TRBD1. Germline trimming cut 4 bases from V and 6 bases from J; bases unmatched to any gene: 5. CDR1 is KGHDR, CDR2 SFDVKD, per germline. CDR3 size: 13 residues. CDR3 bases: TGTGCCACCAGTGAGTGGGCAGGGGGCGAGCAGTACTTC. Protein sequence: CATSEWAGGEQYF.

The chain has TRBV19 and TRBJ2-6; D may be TRBD1 (5 bases). V lost 1 base and J 4 bases, leaving 14 bases between the germline ends. This CDR3 comprises 17 residues. CDR1 is LNHDA, CDR2 SQIVND, per germline (reference sequence). CDR3 amino acids: CASSIVGQGYGANVLTF. The CDR3 nucleotides read TGTGCCAGTAGTATAGTCGGCCAGGGCTACGGGGCCAACGTCCTGACTTTC. The full variable domain, completed using reference TRBV19 and TRBJ2-6, is DGGITQSPKYLFRKEGQNVTLSCEQNLNHDAMYWYRQDPGQGLRLIYYSQIVNDFQKGDIAEGYSVSREKKESFPLTVTSAQKNPTAFYLCASSIVGQGYGANVLTFGAGSRLTVL.

The chain has TRBV5-1 and TRBJ2-7; D is perhaps TRBD2 (5 bases). V shed 0 bases and J shed 3 bases, with 13 bases lying between them. The V gene's germline CDR1 is SGHRS and CDR2 YFSETQ. This CDR3 is built from 15 residues. CDR3 sequence reads: CASSLVLMGSYEQYF. The CDR3 DNA sequence: TGCGCCAGCAGCTTGGTTCTGATGGGGAGCTACGAGCAGTACTTC.

This clone occurred a few times. The V gene is TRBV29-1, the J gene TRBJ1-1; 8 nucleotides match TRBD1. There are 13 residues in the CDR3. After removal of 0 bases from V and 7 bases from J, the junction contained 4 bases not matched to a gene. CDR1 and CDR2 from the germline V gene are SQVTM and ANQGSEA. CDR3 sequence (DNA): TGCAGCGTTGAAGATTGGGGGACAGGTGAAGCTTTCTTT. Translating it yields CSVEDWGTGEAFF.

The chain is built from TRBV7-9 and TRBJ2-5; D unclear. Germline loops: CDR1 SEHNR, CDR2 FQNEAQ (reference sequence). Trimming cost V 0 bases and J 1 base, with 6 bases left between them. CDR3 size: 14 residues. Here the CDR3 DNA reads TGTGCCAGCAGCTTAGCACAGTTCCAAGAGACCCAGTACTTC. Its translation is CASSLAQFQETQYF.

This chain uses TRBV7-2 with TRBJ1-2; D unresolved. The germline V and J ends were trimmed by 1 base and 4 bases, with 13 bases remaining between them. The CDR3 length is 15 residues. The germline V gene encodes CDR1 SGHTA and CDR2 FQGNSA. This chain's CDR3 is CASSLDRGTGYGYTF. Written as DNA, the CDR3 is TGTGCCAGCAGCTTAGATCGGGGAACGGGCTATGGCTACACCTTC.

The gene calls are TRBV7-9 and TRBJ1-2, with 7 positions matching TRBD1. The germline V gene has CDR1 SEHNR and CDR2 FQNEAQ (reference sequence). CDR3 length: 13 residues. Losses at the gene ends were 5 bases for V and 8 bases for J; bases not matched to a gene: 8. CDR3 nucleotides: TGTGCCAGCAGCCACAGGGGTTCTAGGGGCTACACCTTC. Its protein product is CASSHRGSRGYTF.